One sample yielded the 17 T cell receptor beta chains listed below, sequenced in a study of blood T cell repertoires in COVID-19. This table comes from immunoSEQ multiplex PCR, and its TCRdb copy is limited to in-frame clones, with some not included. The sample yields around 74,000 clones, around nine tenths seen once. The specimen was peripheral blood. The receptors shown here come from a man aged 25-40 years with acute or convalescent COVID-19.

This clone was counted a single time. This sequence joins TRBV5-1 and TRBJ1-1; D not resolved. CDR3 length: 14 residues. The ends were cut back, 0 bases at V and 5 bases at J, with 11 bases in the middle. Germline CDR1 is SGHRS and CDR2 is YFSETQ. The CDR3 nucleotides are TGCGCCAGCAGCTTGGGAACGCTCGGGACTGAAGCTTTCTTT. It specifies CASSLGTLGTEAFF.

The chain combines TRBV30 with TRBJ1-4; 10 positions agree with TRBD1. CDR3 length: 14 amino acids. Germline CDR1 and CDR2: GTSNPN and SVGIG (reference sequence). The J segment lost 10 bases and the V segment lost 1 base, leaving 6 bases of the junction unmatched. This CDR3 reads CAWSGQGALGKLFF. The CDR3 nucleotides are TGTGCCTGGAGTGGACAGGGGGCGCTGGGAAAACTGTTTTTT.

This sequence joins TRBV28 and TRBJ2-3, with D maybe TRBD2 (6 bases). The ends were cut back, 3 bases at V and 4 bases at J, with 14 bases in the middle. Germline V CDR1 and CDR2: MDHEN, SYDVKM. The length of the CDR3 is 15 residues. The CDR3 protein is CASSFVGLPSDTQYF. The CDR3 nucleotides read TGTGCCAGCAGTTTTGTGGGACTTCCTTCAGATACGCAGTATTTT.

The chain has TRBV11-2 and TRBJ2-6; TRBD1 agrees at 8 bases. This CDR3 is built from 15 residues. The germline V gene encodes CDR1 SGHAT and CDR2 FQNNGV. The trim removed 7 bases at V and 4 bases at J, leaving 6 bases unmatched. CDR3 residues: CASTLDRGGANVLTF. The CDR3 coding sequence is TGTGCCAGCACTCTTGACAGGGGAGGGGCCAACGTCCTGACTTTC.

This chain connects TRBV3-1 (or the pseudogene TRBV3-2) to TRBJ2-5, with 10 positions matching TRBD2. The CDR3 loop spans 14 amino acids. Losses at the gene ends were 5 bases for V and 4 bases for J; bases not matched to a gene: 4. Germline-derived CDR1 and CDR2 are LGHDT and YNNKEL (reference sequence). In DNA, the CDR3 is TGTGCCAGCAGCTCGAGACTAGCGGGAGAGACCCAGTACTTC. It codes for CASSSRLAGETQYF.

This chain links TRBV2 with TRBJ2-5; 11 nucleotides agree with TRBD2. This CDR3 is built from 15 residues. CDR1 is SNHLY and CDR2 is FYNNEI in the germline V gene. V was clipped by 6 bases and J by 1 base; unmatched bases: 4. The CDR3 DNA sequence: TGTGCCAGCAGCTTGACTAGCGGGGTCCAAGAGACCCAGTACTTC. It is translated as CASSLTSGVQETQYF.

The rearrangement uses TRBV11-2 and TRBJ2-2; TRBD2 is a possible D gene (6 bases). The germline V and J ends were trimmed by 9 bases and 6 bases, with 11 bases remaining between them. The V gene's germline CDR1 is SGHAT and CDR2 FQNNGV. The CDR3 length is 12 residues. In DNA form, the CDR3 reads TGTGCCAGTAGGGACTTTCCCGGGGAGCTGTTTTTT. This codes for CASRDFPGELFF.

V and J are TRBV5-4 and TRBJ2-7; maybe TRBD2 (6 bases). This CDR3 region has 16 residues. CDR1 SGHNT and CDR2 YYREEE come from the germline V gene (reference sequence). V gave up 1 base and J gave up 3 bases, with 17 bases separating them. CDR3 in DNA: TGTGCCAGCAGCTTGAAACGGGAGATTGGTCACTACGAGCAGTACTTC. Protein product: CASSLKREIGHYEQYF.

This chain links TRBV6-5 with TRBJ1-5; weak D call: TRBD1 (5 bases). CDR3 length: 15 amino acids. Trimming took off 7 bases at V and 4 bases at J, with 17 bases between the two ends. The germline CDR1 and CDR2 sequences are MNHEY and SVGAGI. CDR3 DNA: TGTGCCAGCAAAGCCTCGGGGGTGGAGAATCAGCCCCAGCATTTT. It codes for CASKASGVENQPQHF.

This chain uses TRBV2 with TRBJ1-3; no definite D call. The germline V gene has CDR1 SNHLY and CDR2 FYNNEI. Trimming stripped 4 bases from V and 0 bases from J, with 4 bases between. This CDR3 region has 13 residues. In DNA, the CDR3 is TGTGCCAGCAGTGCCTACTCTGGAAACACCATATATTTT. Protein product: CASSAYSGNTIYF.

This chain connects TRBV4-3 to TRBJ2-7, with 11 nucleotides matching TRBD1. The CDR3 is 16 amino acids. Germline V gene data show CDR1 as LGHNA and CDR2 as YSLEER. Trimming cost V 2 bases and J 4 bases; bases outside gene matches: 7. The CDR3 loop reads CASSQLWDRGEYEQYF. The DNA of the CDR3 is TGCGCCAGCAGCCAACTATGGGACAGGGGGGAGTACGAGCAGTACTTC.

The V gene is TRBV18, the J gene TRBJ1-4, with TRBD1 as a possible D gene (6 bases). CDR3 length: 15 amino acids. Germline V lookup: CDR1 KGHSH, CDR2 LQKENI. The V end was cut by 4 bases, the J end by 1 base, with 10 bases between. CDR3 bases: TGTGCCAGCTCACGGGAGACAGGAACTAATGAAAAACTGTTTTTT. It codes for CASSRETGTNEKLFF.

In this sample, this clone turned up a few times. The chain has TRBV7-9 and TRBJ1-4; 8 bases are shared with TRBD1. Germline V gene sequence: CDR1 SEHNR, CDR2 FQNEAQ (reference sequence). V shed 1 base and J 5 bases; nucleotides not matched to a gene: 6. The CDR3 has 16 amino acids. CDR3 amino acids: CASSLVSGQVNEKLFF. CDR3 coding DNA: TGTGCCAGCAGCTTAGTCTCGGGACAGGTCAATGAAAAACTGTTTTTT.

This chain connects TRBV4-1 to TRBJ2-1, with D maybe TRBD1 (6 bases). Germline V gene sequence: CDR1 MGHRA, CDR2 YSYEKL. Trimming cost V 2 bases and J 3 bases, with 11 bases left between them. This CDR3 region has 15 residues. This CDR3 reads CASSQRSGVYNEQFF. CDR3 coding DNA: TGCGCCAGCAGCCAAAGGTCAGGGGTCTACAATGAGCAGTTCTTC.

The rearrangement joins TRBV7-6 to TRBJ2-7; 12 bases agree with TRBD2. Germline loops: CDR1 SGHVS, CDR2 FNYEAQ. The CDR3 is 17 amino acids. J gave up 3 bases and V 1 base, and 7 bases lay outside the gene matches. The CDR3 bases are TGTGCCAGCAGCTTAGGGGAACTAGCGGGAGGAATCTACGAGCAGTACTTC. Amino acid sequence: CASSLGELAGGIYEQYF.

The chain carries TRBV5-1 and TRBJ2-1; 7 bases agree with TRBD1. Germline CDR1 is SGHRS and CDR2 is YFSETQ. With 4 bases clipped from V and 6 bases from J, the junction kept 4 bases outside the gene matches. CDR3 length equals 13 residues. Here the CDR3 DNA reads TGCGCCAGCAGCGGACAGGCGGTCAATGAGCAGTTCTTC. It is translated as CASSGQAVNEQFF.

This chain joins TRBV5-1 and TRBJ1-4; D possibly corresponds to TRBD1 (5 bases). CDR1 and CDR2 (germline): SGHRS, YFSETQ. This CDR3 is built from 14 residues. Trimming cost V 0 bases and J 8 bases, with 11 bases left between them. CDR3 sequence: CASSLVTGREKLFF. The CDR3, as DNA: TGCGCCAGCAGCTTGGTCACAGGACGGGAAAAACTGTTTTTT.